The 3 T cell receptor beta chains listed next were all sequenced from one sample in a study of T cell responses to AZD1222 COVID-19 vaccine. Method: immunoSEQ multiplex PCR; TCRdb's copy keeps in-frame clones and lacks some. The data show 120,000 to 150,000 clones, with 85% to 90% seen just once and less than 6% held by the top ten. The sample here was peripheral blood, taken 28 days after the second AZD1222 dose. Every receptor here comes from an adult who received the AZD1222 COVID-19 vaccine.

This clone was picked up one time. The gene calls are TRBV15 and TRBJ2-7; D gene uncertain. The CDR3 is made up of 14 amino acids. CDR1 is LNHNV and CDR2 is YYDKDF in the germline V gene (reference sequence). V was cut by 4 bases and J by 3 bases, with 13 bases left in between. CDR3 region: CATSTGTPYYEQYF. The CDR3 DNA is TGTGCCACCAGCACCGGCACTCCCTACTACGAGCAGTACTTC. The full variable domain, completed using reference TRBV15 and TRBJ2-7, is DAMVIQNPRYQVTQFGKPVTLSCSQTLNHNVMYWYQQKSSQAPKLLFHYYDKDFNNEADTPDNFQSRRPNTSFCFLDIRSPGLGDTAMYLCATSTGTPYYEQYFGPGTRLTVT.

Only a few counts were recorded for this clone. V usage is TRBV4-2 and J usage is TRBJ2-7; TRBD1 or TRBD2 may be the D gene (6 bases each). Germline V lookup: CDR1 LGHNA, CDR2 YNFKEQ. The CDR3 sequence is 19 residues long. With 1 base removed from V and 2 bases from J, the gap between germline ends came to 24 bases. The CDR3 region has the DNA TGTGCCAGCAGCCAAGGAGATTGGGCGGGGACAAAAGGTCCCTACGAGCAGTACTTC. Translation: CASSQGDWAGTKGPYEQYF.

The gene calls are TRBV11-3 and TRBJ2-5, with D perhaps TRBD1 or TRBD2 (6 bases each). V was trimmed by 5 bases and J by 1 base, leaving 11 bases between them. In germline, CDR1 is SGHNT, CDR2 YENEEA. This CDR3 is 14 amino acids long. CDR3 protein: CASSPGGVQETQYF. CDR3 DNA sequence: TGTGCCAGCAGCCCCGGGGGCGTCCAAGAGACCCAGTACTTC.